The rows below give T cell receptor beta chains drawn from one sample of a study of CD4+ T cells in melanoma. Repertoires were generated with immunoSEQ multiplex PCR, while TCRdb's copy carries only in-frame clones and drops some. The sample yields approximately 14,000 clones, about 60% seen once. The material sequenced was cells from a culture (not recorded whether cultured in vitro). The origin of the receptors is a human donor with melanoma. CDR3s include the opening cysteine and the closing phenylalanine or tryptophan. The order of the fields is J gene, V gene, clone size, D gene, CDR3 protein, CDR3 DNA. The D gene is left open where the match is weak. Clone size is given for some rows only: seen once, a few or many times, or a class if the clone is expanded.

J: TRBJ2-7; V: TRBV5-4; size: few; D: TRBD2; CDR3: CASSLRGLAGAEQYF; DNA: TGTGCCAGCAGCTTGAGGGGGCTAGCGGGGGCCGAGCAGTACTTC
J: TRBJ2-2; V: TRBV5-1; size: -; D: TRBD1; CDR3: CASSLAFSPDRVQTGELFF; DNA: TGCGCCAGCAGCTTGGCGTTCTCACCGGACAGGGTGCAAACCGGGGAGCTGTTTTTT
J: TRBJ2-7; V: TRBV5-1; size: -; D: TRBD1; CDR3: CASSLDGTGRYEQYF; DNA: TGCGCCAGCAGCTTGGACGGGACAGGGCGTTACGAGCAGTACTTC
J: TRBJ2-3; V: TRBV6-1; size: -; D: TRBD2; CDR3: CASRVSGGPTDTQYF; DNA: TGTGCCAGCAGGGTTAGCGGGGGCCCCACAGATACGCAGTATTTT
J: TRBJ1-6; V: TRBV5-4; size: -; D: -; CDR3: CASSLDGGYSPLHF; DNA: TGTGCCAGCAGCTTGGATGGGGGCTACTCACCCCTCCACTTT
J: TRBJ1-4; V: TRBV9; size: -; D: -; CDR3: CASSVGGATNEKLFF; DNA: TGTGCCAGCAGCGTAGGTGGTGCAACTAATGAAAAACTGTTTTTT
J: TRBJ1-6; V: TRBV2; size: medium-sized; D: -; CDR3: CASNRDEGNSPLHF; DNA: TGTGCCAGCAATCGGGATGAAGGAAATTCACCCCTCCACTTT
J: TRBJ2-1; V: TRBV6-6; size: -; D: -; CDR3: CASSTTKNEQFF; DNA: TGTGCCAGCAGTACCACCAAAAATGAGCAGTTCTTC
J: TRBJ2-7; V: TRBV18; size: medium-sized; D: TRBD2; CDR3: CASSPRTRAGEQYF; DNA: TGTGCCAGCTCACCAAGGACTAGAGCCGGGGAGCAGTACTTC
J: TRBJ2-7; V: TRBV6-1; size: -; D: TRBD1; CDR3: CASSEDDRGLKQYF; DNA: TGTGCCAGCAGTGAAGACGACAGGGGTCTGAAGCAGTACTTC